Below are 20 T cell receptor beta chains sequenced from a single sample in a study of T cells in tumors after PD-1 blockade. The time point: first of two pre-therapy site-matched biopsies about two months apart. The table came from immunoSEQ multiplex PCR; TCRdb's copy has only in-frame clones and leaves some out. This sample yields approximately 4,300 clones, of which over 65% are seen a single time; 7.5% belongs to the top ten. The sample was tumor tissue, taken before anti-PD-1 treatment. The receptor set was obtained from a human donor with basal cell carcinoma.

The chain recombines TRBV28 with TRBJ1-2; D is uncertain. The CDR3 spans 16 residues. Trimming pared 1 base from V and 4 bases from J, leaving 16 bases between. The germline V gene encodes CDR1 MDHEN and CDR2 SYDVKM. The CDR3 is CASSLSPRGNPYGYTF. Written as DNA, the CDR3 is TGTGCCAGCAGTTTATCACCGAGAGGTAACCCCTATGGCTACACCTTC.

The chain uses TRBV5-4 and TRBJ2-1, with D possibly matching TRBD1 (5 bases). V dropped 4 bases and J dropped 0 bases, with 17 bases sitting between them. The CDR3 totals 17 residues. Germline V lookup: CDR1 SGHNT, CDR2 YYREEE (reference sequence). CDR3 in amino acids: CASSQDTEYSSYNEQFF. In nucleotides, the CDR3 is TGTGCCAGCAGCCAGGACACGGAATATAGCTCCTACAATGAGCAGTTCTTC.

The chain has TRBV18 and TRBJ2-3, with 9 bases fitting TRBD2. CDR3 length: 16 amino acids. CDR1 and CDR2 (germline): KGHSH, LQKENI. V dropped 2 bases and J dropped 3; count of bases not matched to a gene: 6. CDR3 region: CASSPGSGGPTDTQYF. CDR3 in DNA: TGTGCCAGCTCACCAGGGAGCGGGGGGCCGACAGATACGCAGTATTTT. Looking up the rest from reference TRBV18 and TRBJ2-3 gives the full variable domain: NAGVMQNPRHLVRRRGQEARLRCSPMKGHSHVYWYRQLPEEGLKFMVYLQKENIIDESGMPKERFSAEFPKEGPSILRIQQVVRGDSAAYFCASSPGSGGPTDTQYFGPGTRLTVL.

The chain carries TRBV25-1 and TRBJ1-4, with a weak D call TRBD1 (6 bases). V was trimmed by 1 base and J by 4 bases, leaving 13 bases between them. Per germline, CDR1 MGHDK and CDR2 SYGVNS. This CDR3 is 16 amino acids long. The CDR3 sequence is CASSELSGGVNEKLFF. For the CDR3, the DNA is TGTGCCAGCAGTGAATTGTCGGGGGGCGTTAATGAAAAACTGTTTTTT.

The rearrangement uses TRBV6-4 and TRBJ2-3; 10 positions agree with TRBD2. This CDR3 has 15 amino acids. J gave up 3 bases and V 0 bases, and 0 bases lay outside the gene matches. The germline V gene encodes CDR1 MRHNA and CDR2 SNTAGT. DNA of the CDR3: TGTGCCAGCAGTGACTCTAGCGGGGGGACAGATACGCAGTATTTT. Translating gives CASSDSSGGTDTQYF.

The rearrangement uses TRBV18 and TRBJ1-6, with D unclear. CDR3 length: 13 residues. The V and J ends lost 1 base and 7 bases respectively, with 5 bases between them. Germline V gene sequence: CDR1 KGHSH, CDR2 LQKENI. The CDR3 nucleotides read TGTGCCAGCTCACCACTCGACAATTCACCCCTCCACTTT. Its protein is CASSPLDNSPLHF.

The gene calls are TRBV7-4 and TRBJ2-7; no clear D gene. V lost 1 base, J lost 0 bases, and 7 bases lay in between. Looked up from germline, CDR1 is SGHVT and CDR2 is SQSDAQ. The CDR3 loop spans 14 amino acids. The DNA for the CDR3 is TGTGCCAGCAGCTTAGATTTCGGCTCCTACGAGCAGTACTTC. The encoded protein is CASSLDFGSYEQYF.

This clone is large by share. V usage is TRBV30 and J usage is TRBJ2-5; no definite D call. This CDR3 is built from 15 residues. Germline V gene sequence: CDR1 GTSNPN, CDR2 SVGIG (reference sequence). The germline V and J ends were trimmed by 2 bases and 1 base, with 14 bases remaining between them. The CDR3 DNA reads TGTGCCTGGAGTTCCCAGGATAGTACCCAAGAGACCCAGTACTTC. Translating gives CAWSSQDSTQETQYF.

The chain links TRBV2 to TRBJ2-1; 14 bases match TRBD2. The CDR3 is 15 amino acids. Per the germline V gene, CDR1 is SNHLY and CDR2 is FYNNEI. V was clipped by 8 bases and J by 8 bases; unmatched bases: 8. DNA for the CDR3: TGTGCCAGCCGGACTAGCGGGGGGCCGCGGGATGAGCAGTTCTTC. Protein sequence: CASRTSGGPRDEQFF.

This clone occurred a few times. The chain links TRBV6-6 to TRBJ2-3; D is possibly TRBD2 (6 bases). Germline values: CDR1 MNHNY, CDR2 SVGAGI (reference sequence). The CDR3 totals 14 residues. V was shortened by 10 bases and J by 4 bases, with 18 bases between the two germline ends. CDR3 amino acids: CATGLGRSADTQYF. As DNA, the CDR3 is TGTGCCACCGGATTGGGGAGGAGCGCAGATACGCAGTATTTT.

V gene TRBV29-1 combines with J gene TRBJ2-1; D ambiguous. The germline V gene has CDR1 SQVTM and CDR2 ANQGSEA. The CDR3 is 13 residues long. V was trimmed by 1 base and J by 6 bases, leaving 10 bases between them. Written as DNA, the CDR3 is TGCAGCGTTGAAGGGTGGCGCTCCAATGAGCAGTTCTTC. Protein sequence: CSVEGWRSNEQFF.

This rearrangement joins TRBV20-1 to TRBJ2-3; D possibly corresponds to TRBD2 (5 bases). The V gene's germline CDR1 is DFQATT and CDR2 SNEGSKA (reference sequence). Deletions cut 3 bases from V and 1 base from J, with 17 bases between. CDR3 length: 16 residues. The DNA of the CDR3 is TGCAGTGCTAGTTGGGTCTCTGCGAGGGGCACAGATACGCAGTATTTT. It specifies CSASWVSARGTDTQYF.

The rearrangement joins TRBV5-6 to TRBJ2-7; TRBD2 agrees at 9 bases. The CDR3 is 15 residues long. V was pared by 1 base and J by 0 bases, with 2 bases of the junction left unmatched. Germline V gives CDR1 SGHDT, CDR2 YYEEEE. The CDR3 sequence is CASSLLAGVSYEQYF. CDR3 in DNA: TGTGCCAGCAGCTTGTTAGCGGGGGTCTCCTACGAGCAGTACTTC.

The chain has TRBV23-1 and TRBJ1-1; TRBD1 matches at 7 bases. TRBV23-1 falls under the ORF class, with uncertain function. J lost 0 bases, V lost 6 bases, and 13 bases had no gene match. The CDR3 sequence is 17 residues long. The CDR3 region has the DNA TGCGCCAGCAGCGACCTCACCCTCAGGGGGATGAACACTGAAGCTTTCTTT. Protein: CASSDLTLRGMNTEAFF.

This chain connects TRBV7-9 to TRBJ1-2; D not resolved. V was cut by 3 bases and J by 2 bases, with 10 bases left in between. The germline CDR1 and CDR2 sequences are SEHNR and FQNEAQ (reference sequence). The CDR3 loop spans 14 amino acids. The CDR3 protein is CASSFGSGNYGYTF. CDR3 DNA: TGTGCCAGCAGCTTTGGATCGGGGAACTATGGCTACACCTTC.

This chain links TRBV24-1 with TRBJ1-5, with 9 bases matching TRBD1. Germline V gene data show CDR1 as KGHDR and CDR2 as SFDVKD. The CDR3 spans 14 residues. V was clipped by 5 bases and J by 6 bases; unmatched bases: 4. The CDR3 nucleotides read TGTGCCACCAGTGGGACAGGGGTTGGTCAGCCCCAGCATTTT. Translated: CATSGTGVGQPQHF.

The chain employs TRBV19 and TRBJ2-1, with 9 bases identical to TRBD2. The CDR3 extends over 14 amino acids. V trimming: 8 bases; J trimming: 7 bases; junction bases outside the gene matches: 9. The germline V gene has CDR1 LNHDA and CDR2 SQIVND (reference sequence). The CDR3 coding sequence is TGTGCCAGTCTTAGCGGGGGCACGGGGAATGAGCAGTTCTTC. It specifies CASLSGGTGNEQFF.

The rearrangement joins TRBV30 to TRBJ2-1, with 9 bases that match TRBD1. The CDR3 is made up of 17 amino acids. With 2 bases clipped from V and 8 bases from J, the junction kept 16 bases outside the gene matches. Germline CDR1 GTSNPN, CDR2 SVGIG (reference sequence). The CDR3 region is CAWSSLLTGTGRYEQFF. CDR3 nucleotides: TGTGCCTGGAGTTCTCTCCTGACCGGGACAGGGAGGTATGAGCAGTTCTTC.

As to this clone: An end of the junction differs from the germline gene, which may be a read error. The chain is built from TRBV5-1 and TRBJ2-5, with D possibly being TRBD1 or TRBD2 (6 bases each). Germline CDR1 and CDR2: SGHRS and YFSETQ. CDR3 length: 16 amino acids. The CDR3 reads CASSLYSQGTSSSLNF. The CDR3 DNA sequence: TGCGCCAGCAGCTTATATTCTCAGGGGACTTCATCCAGCCTCAACTTC. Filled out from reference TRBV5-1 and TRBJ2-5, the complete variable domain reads KAGVTQTPRYLIKTRGQQVTLSCSPISGHRSVSWYQQTPGQGLQFLFEYFSETQRNKGNFPGRFSGRQFSNSRSEMNVSTLELGDSALYLCASSLYSQGTSSSLNFGPGTRLLVL.

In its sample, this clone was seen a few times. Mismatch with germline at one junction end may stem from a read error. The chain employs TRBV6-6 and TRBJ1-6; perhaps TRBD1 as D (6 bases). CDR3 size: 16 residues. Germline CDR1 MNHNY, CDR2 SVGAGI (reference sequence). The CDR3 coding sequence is TGTGCCACAATGTACAGGGACAACCCCTATAATTCACCCCCCCACTTT. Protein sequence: CATMYRDNPYNSPPHF.